This TCR beta chain originates from a study of cytomegalovirus exposure and HLA in healthy donors. Germline trimming cut 5 bases from V and 6 bases from J; bases unmatched to any gene: 5. This CDR3 spans 14 amino acids. CDR1 is SEHNR, CDR2 FQNEAQ, per germline (reference sequence). 13 Jbeta primers and 60 Vbeta primers were used for the PCR. Measured with immunoSEQ multiplex PCR; TCRdb has only the in-frame clones, and not every one. The sample shows approximately 90,000 clones, 65% to 85% of them seen only once. With regard to this clone: Its specificity is not known.

General study points: About 87% or about 30% of the time was how often most TCR beta V segments were productive, according to an earlier analysis.

Despite likely unrecorded immune exposures, the donors were nominally healthy at the time of sampling. The TCR originated in a man aged 35 to 55 in good health and CMV-seronegative. The J gene is TRBJ2-1, the V gene TRBV7-9; TRBD1 aligns across 9 bases. Input material: PBMCs. The CDR3 loop reads CASSLGTGSNEQFF. CDR3 nucleotide sequence: TGTGCCAGCAGCCTGGGGACAGGGAGCAATGAGCAGTTCTTC.